The clone carrying this TCR beta chain was seen more than once but under ten times. This sample is drawn from a study of T cells in Graves' hyperthyroidism and ophthalmopathy. RNA transcripts were the template for amplifying TCR beta CDR3 regions. HTBI primers were employed in a first-round RT-PCR of the TCR CDR3. TCRdb used MiXCR to reprocess the multiplex PCR reads, holding one entry per CDR3 protein. The sample has hundreds of thousands of distinct CDR3 sequences, 14% seen once. The CDR3 consists of 17 residues. Germline values: CDR1 SGDLS, CDR2 YYNGEE. V was clipped by 1 base and J by 6 bases; unmatched bases: 10. 10 ml fresh peripheral blood yielded the PBMCs.

The clonotype was recovered from a woman aged 45-60 years with Graves' ophthalmopathy. The chain recombines TRBV9 with TRBJ2-2; 9 positions agree with TRBD1. Sequencing used blood. In DNA, the CDR3 is TGTGCCAGCAGCGTACACAGGGGGCCGATGGGGGCCGGGGAGCTGTTTTTT. Residues: CASSVHRGPMGAGELFF.